The T cell receptor beta chain described here comes from a study of response to subunit inactivated influenza vaccine. MiXCR, run by TCRdb on the RT-PCR reads, gives a single entry per CDR3 protein. Of about 190,000 distinct CDR3 sequences in the sample, over 13% are singletons; the top ten hold approximately 30%. Germline lookup yields CDR1 GTSNPN and CDR2 SVGIG (reference sequence). The CDR3 totals 14 residues. V lost 2 bases and J 3 bases, leaving 11 bases between the germline ends. This clonotype was found a few times. The TCR comes from a man aged 50 to 60 who received an inactivated influenza vaccine. This sample comprised CD8+ T cells sorted from PBMCs, obtained 4 to 6 days after vaccination. The chain combines TRBV30 with TRBJ1-3; D is uncertain. The CDR3, as DNA: TGTGCCTGGAGTCATGGAATTCATGGAAACACCATATATTTT. Translation: CAWSHGIHGNTIYF.